This TCR beta chain is from a study of blood T cell repertoires in COVID-19. Overall study context: Material from acute and convalescent COVID-19 was sourced from the United States, Italy and Spain.

Participants were aged about 18 to 100 years from about two dozen US areas. Recovered Cohort 3 donors showed two negative PCRs, clearance, or symptom resolution. Profiled with immunoSEQ multiplex PCR; TCRdb holds only in-frame clones, not every one. The table lists 200,000 to 250,000 clones, roughly 84% of them singletons. Concerning this clone: Other DNA sequences in this sample translate to the same CDR3.

The sample consisted of PBMCs or T cells enriched from blood (not recorded which). The TCR sequence derives from a woman in her thirties or forties who had recovered from COVID-19.

Here the CDR3 DNA reads TGCGCCAGCAGCTCAGGGGGCTCTGGAAACACCATATATTTT. Its protein is CASSSGGSGNTIYF. V usage is TRBV5-1 and J usage is TRBJ1-3; 7 bases map to TRBD1. CDR3 length: 14 amino acids. Germline CDR1 is SGHRS and CDR2 is YFSETQ. V lost 3 bases and J lost 0; bases outside the gene matches: 0.